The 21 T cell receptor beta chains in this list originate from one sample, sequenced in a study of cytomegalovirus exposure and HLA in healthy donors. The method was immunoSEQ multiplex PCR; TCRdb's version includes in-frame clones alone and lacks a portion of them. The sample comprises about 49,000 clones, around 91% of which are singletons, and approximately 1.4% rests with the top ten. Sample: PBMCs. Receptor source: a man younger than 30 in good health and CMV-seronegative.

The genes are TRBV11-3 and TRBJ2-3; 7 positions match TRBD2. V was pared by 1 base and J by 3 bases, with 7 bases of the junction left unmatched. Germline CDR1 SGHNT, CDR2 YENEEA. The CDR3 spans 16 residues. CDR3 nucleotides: TGTGCCAGCAGCTTAGTGGCAGGCGGGGGAACAGATACGCAGTATTTT. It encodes CASSLVAGGGTDTQYF.

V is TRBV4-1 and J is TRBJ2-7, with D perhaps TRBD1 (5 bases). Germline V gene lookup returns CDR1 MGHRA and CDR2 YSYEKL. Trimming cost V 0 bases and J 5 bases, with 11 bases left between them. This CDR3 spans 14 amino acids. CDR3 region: CASSQEGLVDEQYF. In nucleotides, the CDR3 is TGCGCCAGCAGCCAAGAGGGGCTAGTCGACGAGCAGTACTTC.

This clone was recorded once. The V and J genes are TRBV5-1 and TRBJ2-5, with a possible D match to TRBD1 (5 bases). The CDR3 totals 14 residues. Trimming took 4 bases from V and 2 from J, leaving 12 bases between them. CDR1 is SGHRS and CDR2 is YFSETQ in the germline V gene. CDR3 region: CASSPGRTQETQYF. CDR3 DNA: TGCGCCAGCAGCCCTGGGCGGACACAAGAGACCCAGTACTTC.

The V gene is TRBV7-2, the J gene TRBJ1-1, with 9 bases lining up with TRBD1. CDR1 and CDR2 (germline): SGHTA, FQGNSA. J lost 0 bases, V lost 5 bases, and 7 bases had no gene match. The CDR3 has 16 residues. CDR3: CASSPGQGRVNTEAFF. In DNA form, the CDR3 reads TGTGCCAGCAGCCCCGGACAGGGGCGGGTGAACACTGAAGCTTTCTTT.

The CDR3 loop reads CASSPRGAGLAKNIQYF. CDR3 nucleotide sequence: TGTGCCAGCAGTCCACGGGGAGCGGGGTTAGCCAAAAACATTCAGTACTTC. The chain links TRBV28 to TRBJ2-4; 7 nucleotides align to TRBD2. Germline V lookup: CDR1 MDHEN, CDR2 SYDVKM. Trimming removed 5 bases from V and 0 bases from J; junction bases left unmatched: 10. The CDR3 length is 17 residues.

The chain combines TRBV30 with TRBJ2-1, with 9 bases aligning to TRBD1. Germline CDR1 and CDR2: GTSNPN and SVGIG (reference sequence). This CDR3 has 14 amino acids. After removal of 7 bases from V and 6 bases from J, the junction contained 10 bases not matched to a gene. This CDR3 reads CAFSRDREINEQFF. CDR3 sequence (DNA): TGTGCCTTCTCCCGGGACAGGGAAATCAATGAGCAGTTCTTC.

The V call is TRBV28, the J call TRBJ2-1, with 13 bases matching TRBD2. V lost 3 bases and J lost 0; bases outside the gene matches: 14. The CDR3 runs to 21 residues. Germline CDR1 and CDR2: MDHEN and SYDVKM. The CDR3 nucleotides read TGTGCCAGCAGTTTCATCGGACTAGCGGGAGAAGTTGAAAGCTCCTACAATGAGCAGTTCTTC. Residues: CASSFIGLAGEVESSYNEQFF. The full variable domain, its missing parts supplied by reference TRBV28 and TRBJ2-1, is DVKVTQSSRYLVKRTGEKVFLECVQDMDHENMFWYRQDPGLGLRLIYFSYDVKMKEKGDIPEGYSVSREKKERFSLILESASTNQTSMYLCASSFIGLAGEVESSYNEQFFGPGTRLTVL.

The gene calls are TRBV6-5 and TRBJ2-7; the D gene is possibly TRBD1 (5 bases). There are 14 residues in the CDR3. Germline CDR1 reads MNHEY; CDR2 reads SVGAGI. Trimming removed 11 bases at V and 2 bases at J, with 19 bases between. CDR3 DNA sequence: TGTGCCGCCAAACAGGCGCTTCAGACCTACGAGCAGTACTTC. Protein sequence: CAAKQALQTYEQYF.

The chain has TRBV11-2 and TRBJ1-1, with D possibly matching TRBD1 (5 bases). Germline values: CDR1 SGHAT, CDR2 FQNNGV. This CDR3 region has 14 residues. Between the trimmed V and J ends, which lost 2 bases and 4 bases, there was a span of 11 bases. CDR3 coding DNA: TGTGCCAGCAGCTTACCCACAGGCAGCACTGAAGCTTTCTTT. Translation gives CASSLPTGSTEAFF.

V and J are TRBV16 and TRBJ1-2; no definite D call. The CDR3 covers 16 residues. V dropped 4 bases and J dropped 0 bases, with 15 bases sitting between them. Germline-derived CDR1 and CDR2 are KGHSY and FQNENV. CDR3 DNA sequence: TGTGCCAGCAGCCGCGCCCCTCAGGAAACTAACTATGGCTACACCTTC. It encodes CASSRAPQETNYGYTF. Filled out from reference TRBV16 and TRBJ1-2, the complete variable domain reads GEEVAQTPKHLVRGEGQKAKLYCAPIKGHSYVFWYQQVLKNEFKFLISFQNENVFDETGMPKERFSAKCLPNSPCSLEIQATKLEDSAVYFCASSRAPQETNYGYTFGSGTRLTVV.

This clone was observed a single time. In DNA form, the CDR3 reads TGTGCCAGCAGTTTCACAGGACAAAACACTGAAGCTTTCTTT. It is translated as CASSFTGQNTEAFF. This chain joins TRBV6-5 and TRBJ1-1, with D maybe TRBD1 (5 bases). The CDR3 runs 14 residues. Germline CDR1 is MNHEY and CDR2 is SVGAGI. V was shortened by 4 bases and J by 2 bases, with 11 bases between the two germline ends.

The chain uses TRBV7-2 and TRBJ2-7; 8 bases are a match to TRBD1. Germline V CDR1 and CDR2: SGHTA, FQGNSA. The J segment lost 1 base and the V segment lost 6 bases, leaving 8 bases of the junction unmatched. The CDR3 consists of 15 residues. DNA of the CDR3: TGTGCCAGCAGGCCGGACAGGGTAGTTTCCTACGAGCAGTACTTC. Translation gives CASRPDRVVSYEQYF.

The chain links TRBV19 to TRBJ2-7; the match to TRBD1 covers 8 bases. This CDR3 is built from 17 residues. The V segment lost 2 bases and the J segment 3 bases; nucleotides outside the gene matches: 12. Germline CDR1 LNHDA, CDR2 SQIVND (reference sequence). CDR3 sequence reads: CASSINLGTGAFYEQYF. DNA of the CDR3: TGTGCCAGTAGTATAAACCTCGGGACAGGTGCGTTCTACGAGCAGTACTTC.

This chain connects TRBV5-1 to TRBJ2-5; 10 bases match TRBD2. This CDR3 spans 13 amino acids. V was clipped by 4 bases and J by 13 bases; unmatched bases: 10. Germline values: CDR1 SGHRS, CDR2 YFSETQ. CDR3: CASSAPSGSHMYF. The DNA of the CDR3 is TGCGCCAGCAGCGCTCCTAGCGGGAGTCATATGTACTTC. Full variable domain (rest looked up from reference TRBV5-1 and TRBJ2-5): KAGVTQTPRYLIKTRGQQVTLSCSPISGHRSVSWYQQTPGQGLQFLFEYFSETQRNKGNFPGRFSGRQFSNSRSEMNVSTLELGDSALYLCASSAPSGSHMYFGPGTRLLVL.

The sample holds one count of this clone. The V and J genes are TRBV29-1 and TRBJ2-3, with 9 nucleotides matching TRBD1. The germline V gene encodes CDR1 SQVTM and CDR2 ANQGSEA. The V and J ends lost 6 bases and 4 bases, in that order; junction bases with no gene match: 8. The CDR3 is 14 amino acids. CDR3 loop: CSVQGANLADTQYF. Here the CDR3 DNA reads TGCAGCGTACAGGGGGCGAATCTGGCAGATACGCAGTATTTT.

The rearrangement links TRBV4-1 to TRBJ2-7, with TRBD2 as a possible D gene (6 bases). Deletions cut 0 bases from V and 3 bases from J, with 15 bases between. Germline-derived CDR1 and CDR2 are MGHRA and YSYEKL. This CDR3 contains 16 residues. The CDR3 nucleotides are TGCGCCAGCAGCCAAGATCCGGGCGGGAACCTCTACGAGCAGTACTTC. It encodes CASSQDPGGNLYEQYF.

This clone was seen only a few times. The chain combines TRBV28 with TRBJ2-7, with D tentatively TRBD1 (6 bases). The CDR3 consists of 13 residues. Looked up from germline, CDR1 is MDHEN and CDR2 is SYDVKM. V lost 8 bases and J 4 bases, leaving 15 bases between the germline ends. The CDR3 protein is CASARGSRYEQYF. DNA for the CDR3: TGTGCCAGCGCTAGGGGGAGTAGGTACGAGCAGTACTTC.

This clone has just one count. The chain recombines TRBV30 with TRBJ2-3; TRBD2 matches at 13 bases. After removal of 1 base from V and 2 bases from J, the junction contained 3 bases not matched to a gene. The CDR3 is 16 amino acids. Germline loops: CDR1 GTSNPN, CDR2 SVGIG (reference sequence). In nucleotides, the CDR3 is TGTGCCTGGAGTGCGGGACTAGCGGGAACCACAGATACGCAGTATTTT. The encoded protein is CAWSAGLAGTTDTQYF.

CDR3 sequence: CASSDGASGGYEQYF. In DNA form, the CDR3 reads TGCGCCAGCAGTGATGGGGCTAGCGGGGGTTACGAGCAGTACTTC. The chain combines TRBV10-1 with TRBJ2-7; 10 bases align to TRBD2. CDR1 WNHNN and CDR2 SYGVQD come from the germline V gene (reference sequence). The CDR3 loop spans 15 amino acids. Trimming took 3 bases from V and 4 from J; bases not matched to a gene: 6.

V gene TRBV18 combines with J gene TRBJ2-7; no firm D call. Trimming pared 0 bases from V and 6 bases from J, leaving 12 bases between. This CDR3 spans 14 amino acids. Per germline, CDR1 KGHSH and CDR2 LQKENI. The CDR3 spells CASSPPAGVSEQYF. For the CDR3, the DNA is TGTGCCAGCTCACCACCGGCAGGTGTAAGCGAGCAGTACTTC.

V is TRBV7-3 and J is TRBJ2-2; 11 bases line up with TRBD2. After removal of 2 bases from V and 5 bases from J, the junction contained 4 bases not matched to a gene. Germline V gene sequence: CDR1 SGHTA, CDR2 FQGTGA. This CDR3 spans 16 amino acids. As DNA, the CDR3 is TGTGCCAGCAGCTTACAATCTAGCGGGGGGACCGGGGAGCTGTTTTTT. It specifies CASSLQSSGGTGELFF.